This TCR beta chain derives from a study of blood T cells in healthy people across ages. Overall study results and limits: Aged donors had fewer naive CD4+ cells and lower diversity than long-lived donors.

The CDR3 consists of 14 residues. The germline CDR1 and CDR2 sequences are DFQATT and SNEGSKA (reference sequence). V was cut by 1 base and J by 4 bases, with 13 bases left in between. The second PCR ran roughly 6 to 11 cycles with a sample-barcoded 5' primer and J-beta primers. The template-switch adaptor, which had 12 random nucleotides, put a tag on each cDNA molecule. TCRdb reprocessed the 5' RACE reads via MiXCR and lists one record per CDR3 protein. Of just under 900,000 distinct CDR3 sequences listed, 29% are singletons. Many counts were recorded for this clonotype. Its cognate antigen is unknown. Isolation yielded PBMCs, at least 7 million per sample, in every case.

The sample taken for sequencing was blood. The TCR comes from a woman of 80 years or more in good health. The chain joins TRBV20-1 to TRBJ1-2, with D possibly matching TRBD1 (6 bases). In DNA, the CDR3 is TGCAGTGCTAGAGGGGACACCAGGGTCTATGGCTACACCTTC. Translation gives CSARGDTRVYGYTF.